What follows are 9 T cell receptor beta chains derived from one specimen sequenced in a study of OX40 agonist ivuxolimab in advanced cancers. Produced via immunoSEQ multiplex PCR; TCRdb's table is partial and in-frame only. The repertoire has tens of thousands of clones, less than 85% of them found once; the top ten carry 6.5% to 8%. The sample was CD4+ or CD8+ T cells sorted from blood, taken in a trial of the OX40 agonist ivuxolimab. These receptors originate from an adult with an advanced solid tumor such as melanoma, head and neck, liver or kidney cancer.

This sequence joins TRBV15 and TRBJ2-5; D remains unclear. The CDR3 sequence is 14 residues long. CDR1 is LNHNV, CDR2 YYDKDF, per germline (reference sequence). The ends were cut back, 0 bases at V and 1 base at J, with 6 bases in the middle. CDR3 residues: CATSREASQETQYF. In DNA, the CDR3 is TGTGCCACCAGCAGAGAGGCAAGCCAAGAGACCCAGTACTTC.

V and J are TRBV11-2 and TRBJ1-2; no reliable D call. Germline loops: CDR1 SGHAT, CDR2 FQNNGV. The CDR3 is 14 amino acids. V lost 0 bases and J 4 bases, leaving 9 bases between the germline ends. The chain's CDR3 is CASSLDSSVYGYTF. In nucleotides, the CDR3 is TGTGCCAGCAGCTTAGATTCTAGCGTCTATGGCTACACCTTC.

The V call is TRBV5-1, the J call TRBJ2-7; D not certain. This CDR3 is built from 12 residues. The V gene's germline CDR1 is SGHRS and CDR2 YFSETQ. Trimming cost V 5 bases and J 2 bases, with 8 bases left between them. CDR3 protein: CASRLAPYEQYF. CDR3 sequence (DNA): TGCGCCAGCAGGTTAGCCCCCTACGAGCAGTACTTC.

V gene TRBV9 combines with J gene TRBJ1-1; the D is unclear. This CDR3 is 14 amino acids long. The germline gives CDR1 SGDLS, CDR2 YYNGEE. V was clipped by 0 bases and J by 1 base, with 7 bases between them. CDR3 amino acids: CASSVGQANTEAFF. The CDR3 region has the DNA TGTGCCAGCAGCGTAGGCCAGGCGAACACTGAAGCTTTCTTT.

The chain recombines TRBV4-3 with TRBJ1-2; tentative D call: TRBD1 (5 bases). V gave up 2 bases and J gave up 0 bases, with 10 bases separating them. CDR3 length equals 15 residues. Germline CDR1 and CDR2: LGHNA and YSLEER. The DNA for the CDR3 is TGCGCCAGCAGCCAATCCGGGGGATCTAACTATGGCTACACCTTC. Translated, it gives CASSQSGGSNYGYTF.

This clone was recorded once. This chain uses TRBV7-9 with TRBJ1-4; D is possibly TRBD1 (5 bases). The CDR3 is 15 residues long. The V gene lost 3 bases and the J gene lost 8 bases, with 16 bases spanning the gap. Germline CDR1 SEHNR, CDR2 FQNEAQ (reference sequence). The CDR3 sequence is CASSFEGNWGEKLFF. CDR3 nucleotides: TGTGCCAGCAGCTTTGAGGGGAACTGGGGAGAAAAACTGTTTTTT.

The chain recombines TRBV9 with TRBJ2-1; the match to TRBD2 covers 7 bases. There are 15 residues in the CDR3. CDR1 SGDLS and CDR2 YYNGEE come from the germline V gene. Germline trimming cut 4 bases from V and 2 bases from J; bases unmatched to any gene: 6. The CDR3 sequence: CASSKTGGAYNEQFF. CDR3 bases: TGTGCCAGCAGCAAAACTGGGGGGGCCTACAATGAGCAGTTCTTC.

J is TRBJ2-3 and V is TRBV6-4; 8 bases fit TRBD2. V lost 4 bases, J lost 0 bases, and 3 bases stayed unmatched. The germline V gene has CDR1 MRHNA and CDR2 SNTAGT. The CDR3 covers 15 residues. DNA of the CDR3: TGTGCCAGCAGTGTCGAGCGGGGGAGCACAGATACGCAGTATTTT. It yields the protein CASSVERGSTDTQYF.

The rearrangement uses TRBV18 and TRBJ2-5; 12 bases are a match to TRBD1. The CDR3 runs to 17 residues. The J segment lost 4 bases and the V segment lost 6 bases, leaving 12 bases of the junction unmatched. CDR1 is KGHSH and CDR2 is LQKENI in the germline V gene. The CDR3 DNA sequence: TGTGCCAGCTCGCAAGGGGACAGGGGGCGCCGTGGAGAGACCCAGTACTTC. It is translated as CASSQGDRGRRGETQYF.